What follows are 12 T cell receptor beta chains derived from one specimen sequenced in a study of CD8+ T cells in alopecia areata. Treatment given: oral pan-JAK inhibitor, 5-10 mg twice daily. Extracted RNA was reverse transcribed into cDNA, the sequencing template. The method was immunoSEQ multiplex PCR; TCRdb's version includes in-frame clones alone and lacks a portion of them. This sample carries roughly 210,000 clones, 40% to 55% of them seen once, and the ten largest clones take over 2.5%. Sequencing was performed on CD4+ T cells sorted from blood, taken at roughly week 36, from a patient treated with tofacitinib. The receptor set was obtained from a human donor with alopecia areata.

This clone was detected once. Other nucleotide sequences in the sample specify the same CDR3. The chain employs TRBV5-1 and TRBJ2-1; 8 bases are shared with TRBD2. CDR1 SGHRS and CDR2 YFSETQ come from the germline V gene. The CDR3 consists of 15 residues. J lost 0 bases, V lost 4 bases, and 3 bases had no gene match. Written as DNA, the CDR3 is TGCGCCAGCAGCCCGAGCGGGAGCTCCTACAATGAGCAGTTCTTC. Protein: CASSPSGSSYNEQFF.

The V gene is TRBV7-7, the J gene TRBJ2-1; tentative D call: TRBD1 (6 bases). Germline-derived CDR1 and CDR2 are SSHAT and FNYEAQ (reference sequence). This CDR3 is 15 amino acids long. Trimming removed 2 bases from V and 2 bases from J, with 10 bases in between. The CDR3 loop is CASSLLQGTYNEQFF. The CDR3 DNA is TGTGCCAGCAGCTTACTACAGGGAACCTACAATGAGCAGTTCTTC.

The chain employs TRBV29-1 and TRBJ1-1; tentatively, D is TRBD1 (5 bases). Germline CDR1 is SQVTM and CDR2 is ANQGSEA. The CDR3 runs 13 residues. V was trimmed by 4 bases and J by 1 base, leaving 10 bases between them. The DNA for the CDR3 is TGCAGCGTTGTACGGGGGAGGAACACTGAAGCTTTCTTT. This encodes CSVVRGRNTEAFF. Drawing the rest from reference TRBV29-1 and TRBJ1-1, the complete variable domain is SAVISQKPSRDICQRGTSLTIQCQVDSQVTMMFWYRQQPGQSLTLIATANQGSEATYESGFVIDKFPISRPNLTFSTLTVSNMSPEDSSIYLCSVVRGRNTEAFFGQGTRLTVV.

The chain has TRBV7-2 and TRBJ1-3; D is undetermined. Looked up from germline, CDR1 is SGHTA and CDR2 is FQGNSA. This CDR3 has 14 amino acids. Trimming left V 3 bases short and J 2 bases short, with 8 bases between. DNA for the CDR3: TGTGCCAGCAGCTTGGTTACAGCTGGAAACACCATATATTTT. This translates into CASSLVTAGNTIYF.

The chain employs TRBV25-1 and TRBJ1-1; tentative D call: TRBD1 (5 bases). The germline gives CDR1 MGHDK, CDR2 SYGVNS. The V gene lost 7 bases and the J gene lost 3 bases, with 9 bases spanning the gap. The CDR3 contains 12 residues. CDR3 sequence: CASKGTHTEAFF. The DNA for the CDR3 is TGTGCCAGCAAGGGGACGCACACTGAAGCTTTCTTT.

The gene calls are TRBV4-2 and TRBJ1-2; no clear D gene. The CDR3 runs to 14 residues. Germline assignment: CDR1 LGHNA and CDR2 YNFKEQ. Trimming took off 4 bases at V and 2 bases at J, with 11 bases between the two ends. The CDR3, as DNA: TGTGCCAGCAGCCGGCGGGGTGAAAACTATGGCTACACCTTC. Translated, it gives CASSRRGENYGYTF.

This chain joins TRBV7-6 and TRBJ2-3; D unclear. Germline V gives CDR1 SGHVS, CDR2 FNYEAQ. The CDR3 runs to 13 residues. The ends were cut back, 2 bases at V and 8 bases at J, with 11 bases in the middle. In nucleotides, the CDR3 is TGTGCCAGCAGCTTAAAACGCCTCGCTACGCAGTATTTT. Its protein product is CASSLKRLATQYF.

The rearrangement links TRBV5-1 to TRBJ1-2; D is possibly TRBD1 (5 bases). This CDR3 region has 13 residues. V dropped 4 bases and J dropped 7 bases, with 14 bases sitting between them. CDR1 is SGHRS and CDR2 is YFSETQ in the germline V gene. The CDR3 protein is CASSGSGTGGYTF. In DNA form, the CDR3 reads TGCGCCAGCAGCGGTTCCGGGACGGGTGGCTACACCTTC.

Details on this clone: This sample also contains other DNA sequences that code for the same CDR3. The J gene is TRBJ2-5, the V gene TRBV14; D call uncertain. Trimming removed 3 bases at V and 4 bases at J, with 6 bases between. The CDR3 consists of 12 residues. The V gene's germline CDR1 is SGHDN and CDR2 FVKESK. The CDR3: CASSQTRETQYF. Here the CDR3 DNA reads TGTGCCAGCAGCCAGACCCGAGAGACCCAGTACTTC.

The chain uses TRBV9 and TRBJ2-1; TRBD2 matches 10 bases. Trimming removed 2 bases from V and 3 bases from J; junction bases left unmatched: 5. Looked up from germline, CDR1 is SGDLS and CDR2 is YYNGEE. The CDR3 has 16 amino acids. CDR3 sequence reads: CASSVLAGGRYNEQFF. The CDR3 bases are TGTGCCAGCAGCGTCTTAGCGGGAGGCCGCTACAATGAGCAGTTCTTC.

This sequence joins TRBV29-1 and TRBJ2-5; tentative D call: TRBD2 (6 bases). The CDR3 is 13 amino acids. V gave up 5 bases and J gave up 0 bases, with 10 bases separating them. CDR1 is SQVTM, CDR2 ANQGSEA, per germline. This chain's CDR3 is CSVRGGNQETQYF. DNA of the CDR3: TGCAGCGTTCGGGGCGGGAACCAAGAGACCCAGTACTTC.

This chain joins TRBV5-6 and TRBJ2-2; D gene ambiguous. The ends were cut back, 4 bases at V and 3 bases at J, with 7 bases in the middle. The CDR3 loop spans 13 amino acids. Germline loops: CDR1 SGHDT, CDR2 YYEEEE. The CDR3 loop reads CASSLTDTGELFF. CDR3 DNA sequence: TGTGCCAGCAGCCTGACCGACACCGGGGAGCTGTTTTTT. The whole variable domain, filled in from reference TRBV5-6 and TRBJ2-2, reads DAGVTQSPTHLIKTRGQQVTLRCSPKSGHDTVSWYQQALGQGPQFIFQYYEEEERQRGNFPDRFSGHQFPNYSSELNVNALLLGDSALYLCASSLTDTGELFFGEGSRLTVL.